The clone carrying this TCR beta chain has a single count. This entry comes from a study of blood T cell repertoires in COVID-19. Trimming removed 5 bases from V and 2 bases from J; junction bases left unmatched: 18. The CDR3 consists of 19 residues. Germline-derived CDR1 and CDR2 are LNHDA and SQIVND (reference sequence). This table comes from immunoSEQ multiplex PCR, and its TCRdb copy is limited to in-frame clones, with some not included. The table has 250,000 to 350,000 clones, roughly 86% seen once. The age range of participants was 18 to 89 years, with residence in roughly 25 US areas. Cohort 3 donors counted as recovered after two negative PCRs, clearance, or resolved symptoms.

The chain uses TRBV19 and TRBJ1-5; 7 bases agree with TRBD1. This TCR came from a woman between 25 and 40 years old who had recovered from COVID-19. The material sequenced was PBMCs or T cells enriched from blood (not recorded which). The CDR3 bases are TGTGCCAGTAGTTCCCTCAGGGGGAAAGGCATTGGCGGCAATCAGCCCCAGCATTTT. Translating it yields CASSSLRGKGIGGNQPQHF.